One sample yielded the 8 T cell receptor beta chains listed below, sequenced in a study of blood T cell repertoires in COVID-19. Clones were sequenced by immunoSEQ multiplex PCR, and TCRdb holds only the in-frame ones, with some missing. Of around 140,000 clones in the sample, roughly 87% were seen once. The sequencing sample was made of peripheral blood. The receptors shown here come from a woman between 50 and 59 years old with acute or convalescent COVID-19.

This chain links TRBV24-1 with TRBJ1-5, with a tentative D call TRBD1 (6 bases). CDR3 size: 15 residues. V shed 7 bases and J shed 2 bases, with 14 bases lying between them. CDR1 is KGHDR and CDR2 is SFDVKD in the germline V gene. CDR3 DNA: TGTGCCACCAGACAGGGTAAAGGGGGCAATCAGCCCCAGCATTTT. Residues: CATRQGKGGNQPQHF.

The chain is built from TRBV27 and TRBJ1-2, with TRBD1 as a possible D gene (5 bases). This CDR3 region has 14 residues. Germline V lookup: CDR1 MNHEY, CDR2 SMNVEV (reference sequence). Trimming cost V 6 bases and J 1 base, with 12 bases left between them. This CDR3 is CASRGQGYNYGYTF. The CDR3 DNA reads as TGTGCCAGCAGGGGGCAGGGTTATAACTATGGCTACACCTTC.

The rearrangement joins TRBV7-2 to TRBJ2-4; D possibly corresponds to TRBD2 (7 bases). From germline, CDR1 is SGHTA and CDR2 FQGNSA. Trimming pared 2 bases from V and 4 bases from J, leaving 12 bases between. The CDR3 extends over 15 amino acids. CDR3 region: CASSLIGGDKNIQYF. The CDR3 coding sequence is TGTGCCAGCAGCTTAATAGGGGGGGATAAAAACATTCAGTACTTC.

The chain is built from TRBV5-1 and TRBJ2-2; possible D gene TRBD2, 5 bases. V was trimmed by 0 bases and J by 6 bases, leaving 6 bases between them. This CDR3 is 13 amino acids long. Germline values: CDR1 SGHRS, CDR2 YFSETQ. The CDR3 nucleotides are TGCGCCAGCAGCTTGGATAGCGCCGGGGAGCTGTTTTTT. Translated: CASSLDSAGELFF. The whole variable domain, filled in from reference TRBV5-1 and TRBJ2-2, reads KAGVTQTPRYLIKTRGQQVTLSCSPISGHRSVSWYQQTPGQGLQFLFEYFSETQRNKGNFPGRFSGRQFSNSRSEMNVSTLELGDSALYLCASSLDSAGELFFGEGSRLTVL.

The chain employs TRBV10-3 and TRBJ2-2; 8 bases agree with TRBD1. CDR3 length equals 15 residues. Germline trimming cut 7 bases from V and 6 bases from J; bases unmatched to any gene: 10. CDR1 is ENHRY, CDR2 SYGVKD, per germline. CDR3 in amino acids: CAITPGQGRAGELFF. The CDR3 region has the DNA TGTGCCATCACCCCTGGACAGGGTAGGGCCGGGGAGCTGTTTTTT.

This sequence joins TRBV19 and TRBJ1-2, with D unclear. Germline V gene sequence: CDR1 LNHDA, CDR2 SQIVND (reference sequence). V lost 3 bases to trimming and J lost 8 bases, with 13 bases between them. The length of the CDR3 is 13 residues. The CDR3 is CASSIRPSGGYTF. The CDR3 nucleotides are TGTGCCAGTAGTATTCGTCCCTCGGGAGGCTACACCTTC.

V usage is TRBV4-1 and J usage is TRBJ1-2; D gene unclear. CDR1 and CDR2 (germline): MGHRA, YSYEKL. With 0 bases removed from V and 0 bases from J, the gap between germline ends came to 11 bases. The CDR3 is 16 residues long. CDR3 nucleotides: TGCGCCAGCAGCCAAGATGCGGGTGCCCCTAACTATGGCTACACCTTC. The encoded protein is CASSQDAGAPNYGYTF.

V is TRBV20-1 and J is TRBJ2-3, with 10 positions matching TRBD2. This CDR3 comprises 16 residues. J lost 5 bases, V lost 3 bases, and 11 bases had no gene match. Germline V lookup: CDR1 DFQATT, CDR2 SNEGSKA (reference sequence). The CDR3 sequence: CSASKTSGYEQDTQYF. The CDR3 DNA is TGCAGTGCTAGTAAGACTAGCGGGTACGAGCAAGATACGCAGTATTTT.